The 25 T cell receptor beta chains presented below share a single source sample, sequenced in a study of cytomegalovirus exposure and HLA in healthy donors. PCR employed 60 Vbeta and 13 Jbeta primers. Some clones are missing from TCRdb's copy, which holds only in-frame ones; the method was immunoSEQ multiplex PCR. The sample contains roughly 250,000 clones, roughly four fifths of which appear only once. Input material: PBMCs. All receptors come from a woman in her thirties or forties in good health and CMV-seropositive.

Comments on this clone: Within the sample, other DNA sequences also encode this same CDR3. This sequence joins TRBV9 and TRBJ2-5; tentatively, D is TRBD2 (6 bases). Trimming stripped 0 bases from V and 4 bases from J, with 13 bases between. The CDR3 consists of 15 residues. The germline V gene encodes CDR1 SGDLS and CDR2 YYNGEE. Written as DNA, the CDR3 is TGTGCCAGCAGCGTAGCCGATCGGGGAGGAGAGACCCAGTACTTC. Protein sequence: CASSVADRGGETQYF.

The chain combines TRBV7-3 with TRBJ2-3, with TRBD2 identical over 7 bases. There are 15 residues in the CDR3. V shed 6 bases, J shed 1 base, and the junction held 7 bases outside the gene matches. CDR1 SGHTA and CDR2 FQGTGA come from the germline V gene. CDR3 DNA sequence: TGTGCCAGCAGTCAAGCGGGACTGGGCACAGATACGCAGTATTTT. Protein product: CASSQAGLGTDTQYF. The complete variable domain, with remaining parts taken from reference TRBV7-3 and TRBJ2-3, reads GAGVSQTPSNKVTEKGKYVELRCDPISGHTALYWYRQSLGQGPEFLIYFQGTGAADDSGLPNDRFFAVRPEGSVSTLKIQRTERGDSAVYLCASSQAGLGTDTQYFGPGTRLTVL.

The chain combines TRBV4-3 with TRBJ2-1, with D possibly TRBD1 on 6 matching bases. Germline CDR1 LGHNA, CDR2 YSLEER. The V end lost 1 base, the J end lost 1 base, and 14 bases lay between the germline ends. CDR3 length equals 17 residues. The CDR3 protein is CASSQGRSRGSYNEQFF. The CDR3 nucleotides are TGCGCCAGCAGCCAAGGCCGATCTAGGGGGTCCTACAATGAGCAGTTCTTC.

The rearrangement joins TRBV5-1 to TRBJ1-1; 8 bases match TRBD1. Germline CDR1 and CDR2: SGHRS and YFSETQ. V lost 1 base, J lost 1 base, and 0 bases stayed unmatched. This CDR3 region has 14 residues. The CDR3 DNA sequence: TGCGCCAGCAGCTTGACAGGGGGGAACACTGAAGCTTTCTTT. This codes for CASSLTGGNTEAFF.

This clone has more than one count but fewer than ten. The rearrangement uses TRBV2 and TRBJ2-3; D ambiguous. The V and J ends lost 6 bases and 0 bases respectively, with 10 bases between them. The germline CDR1 and CDR2 sequences are SNHLY and FYNNEI. CDR3 length: 14 residues. The CDR3 DNA sequence: TGTGCCAGCAGGGTGGGCTATAGCACAGATACGCAGTATTTT. This gives the protein CASRVGYSTDTQYF.

The chain couples TRBV28 to TRBJ1-5; D is perhaps TRBD1 (5 bases). CDR3 length: 13 amino acids. Germline values: CDR1 MDHEN, CDR2 SYDVKM. V was shortened by 5 bases and J by 6 bases, with 11 bases between the two germline ends. CDR3 residues: CASSGGFRQPQHF. In nucleotides, the CDR3 is TGTGCCAGCAGTGGGGGGTTTCGTCAGCCCCAGCATTTT.

V gene TRBV2 combines with J gene TRBJ1-5; TRBD1 might be the D (5 bases). The CDR3 totals 16 residues. V dropped 4 bases and J dropped 0 bases, with 13 bases sitting between them. Per the germline V gene, CDR1 is SNHLY and CDR2 is FYNNEI. The CDR3 DNA sequence: TGTGCCAGCAGTGGCCAGGGCGTCTATAGCAATCAGCCCCAGCATTTT. This gives the protein CASSGQGVYSNQPQHF. Supplemented by reference TRBV2 and TRBJ1-5, the full variable domain reads EPEVTQTPSHQVTQMGQEVILRCVPISNHLYFYWYRQILGQKVEFLVSFYNNEISEKSEIFDDQFSVERPDGSNFTLKIRSTKLEDSAMYFCASSGQGVYSNQPQHFGDGTRLSIL.

This chain links TRBV11-1 with TRBJ2-1; D is perhaps TRBD1 (6 bases). The CDR3 totals 16 residues. Trimming took off 0 bases at V and 7 bases at J, with 16 bases between the two ends. CDR1 is SGHAT and CDR2 is FQDESV in the germline V gene (reference sequence). The CDR3: CASSLALPARGNEQFF. The DNA for the CDR3 is TGTGCCAGCAGCTTAGCGCTTCCAGCGAGGGGGAATGAGCAGTTCTTC.

The rearrangement joins TRBV5-4 to TRBJ2-7; the match to TRBD2 covers 9 bases. Per the germline V gene, CDR1 is SGHNT and CDR2 is YYREEE (reference sequence). The CDR3 covers 15 residues. V lost 0 bases and J lost 0; bases outside the gene matches: 1. For the CDR3, the DNA is TGTGCCAGCAGCTTGGGGCGGGAGGGCTCCTACGAGCAGTACTTC. Translation: CASSLGREGSYEQYF.

The chain recombines TRBV6-1 with TRBJ2-5; 11 nucleotides line up with TRBD2. The CDR3 loop spans 15 amino acids. CDR1 and CDR2 (germline): MNHNS, SASEGT. The V and J ends lost 7 bases and 1 base, in that order; junction bases with no gene match: 5. CDR3 amino acids: CASTSSGRTQETQYF. CDR3 DNA: TGTGCCAGCACATCTAGCGGGAGGACCCAAGAGACCCAGTACTTC.

In DNA, the CDR3 is TGCGCCAGCAGCTTGGTTTTGCTAGCGGGCCTCTGGGGTCCAGATACGCAGTATTTT. This translates into CASSLVLLAGLWGPDTQYF. V and J are TRBV5-1 and TRBJ2-3, with 8 nucleotides matching TRBD2. The CDR3 extends over 19 amino acids. Germline V gene data show CDR1 as SGHRS and CDR2 as YFSETQ. V lost 0 bases and J lost 4; bases outside the gene matches: 16.

The gene calls are TRBV27 and TRBJ2-5, with a weak D call TRBD2 (5 bases). Germline V lookup: CDR1 MNHEY, CDR2 SMNVEV (reference sequence). Trimming cost V 4 bases and J 2 bases, with 14 bases left between them. The CDR3 has 15 residues. The CDR3 DNA sequence: TGTGCCAGCAGTTCGACCTTAGAGGGACAAGAGACCCAGTACTTC. It translates to CASSSTLEGQETQYF.

The V and J genes are TRBV5-1 and TRBJ2-3; 7 positions match TRBD2. This CDR3 has 16 residues. Trimming removed 0 bases from V and 0 bases from J; junction bases left unmatched: 4. Germline CDR1 reads SGHRS; CDR2 reads YFSETQ. DNA for the CDR3: TGCGCCAGCAGCTTGGCTCGCGGGGGAAGCACAGATACGCAGTATTTT. Its translation: CASSLARGGSTDTQYF.

This chain links TRBV28 with TRBJ2-3; 9 bases are a match to TRBD2. Germline V gives CDR1 MDHEN, CDR2 SYDVKM. This CDR3 is 13 amino acids long. V gave up 7 bases and J gave up 5 bases; unmatched junction bases: 4. The CDR3 loop is CASTVLAGDTQYF. The CDR3 bases are TGTGCCAGCACCGTACTAGCGGGAGATACGCAGTATTTT.

This chain links TRBV27 with TRBJ1-5; D possibly corresponds to TRBD1 (5 bases). The CDR3 is 15 amino acids. Trimming pared 6 bases from V and 6 bases from J, leaving 18 bases between. Germline assignment: CDR1 MNHEY and CDR2 SMNVEV (reference sequence). The CDR3 DNA reads TGTGCCAGCAGCCATGGCCCCGTGGGGGGTCAGCCCCAGCATTTT. Its translation: CASSHGPVGGQPQHF.

The J gene is TRBJ2-1, the V gene TRBV2; TRBD1 matches at 9 bases. In germline, CDR1 is SNHLY, CDR2 FYNNEI. Unmatched junction bases numbered 7, after V lost 6 bases and J lost 7 bases. The CDR3 is made up of 14 amino acids. Here the CDR3 DNA reads TGTGCCAGCAGCCGGGACAGGGTGGGGAATGAGCAGTTCTTC. Its translation is CASSRDRVGNEQFF.

V and J are TRBV19 and TRBJ2-1; 10 positions match TRBD2. The CDR3 runs 15 residues. J was trimmed by 8 bases and V by 8 bases; bases with no gene match: 12. CDR1 LNHDA and CDR2 SQIVND come from the germline V gene (reference sequence). CDR3 coding DNA: TGTGCCAGTGAACGAACTAGCGGGAACTCCCATGAGCAGTTCTTC. This translates into CASERTSGNSHEQFF.

CDR3 region: CASSYSGRGRYTEAFF. The CDR3 coding sequence is TGTGCCAGCAGTTATTCCGGCAGGGGGAGGTACACTGAAGCTTTCTTT. This chain joins TRBV27 and TRBJ1-1, with 7 bases aligning to TRBD1. V lost 4 bases and J lost 3; bases outside the gene matches: 11. The CDR3 is 16 amino acids. Germline V lookup: CDR1 MNHEY, CDR2 SMNVEV (reference sequence).

In its sample, this clone was seen a few times. Here the CDR3 reads CASSLDLGQSYEQYF. CDR3 sequence (DNA): TGTGCCAGCAGCTTGGACCTGGGACAGAGCTACGAGCAGTACTTC. This chain uses TRBV5-4 with TRBJ2-7, with 7 bases identical to TRBD1. Germline V gene lookup returns CDR1 SGHNT and CDR2 YYREEE (reference sequence). V gave up 0 bases and J gave up 3 bases; unmatched junction bases: 6. The CDR3 runs to 15 residues.

This clone appeared a single time. The rearrangement uses TRBV19 and TRBJ2-2; 8 bases map to TRBD2. The CDR3 is made up of 16 amino acids. V dropped 5 bases and J dropped 2; count of bases not matched to a gene: 7. CDR1 is LNHDA, CDR2 SQIVND, per germline (reference sequence). The CDR3 region has the DNA TGTGCCAGTAGTGATGGACTAGCTGTAAACACCGGGGAGCTGTTTTTT. This translates into CASSDGLAVNTGELFF.

The CDR3 bases are TGTGCCAGTAAGGACAGGGATGGTTCACCCCTCCACTTT. Its translation is CASKDRDGSPLHF. The chain couples TRBV19 to TRBJ1-6; 8 bases are a match to TRBD1. This CDR3 comprises 13 residues. V dropped 7 bases and J dropped 9; count of bases not matched to a gene: 5. Germline assignment: CDR1 LNHDA and CDR2 SQIVND (reference sequence).

The chain carries TRBV29-1 and TRBJ2-1; 10 bases line up with TRBD2. Trimming at V came to 0 bases and at J to 7 bases, leaving 9 bases not matched to a gene. This CDR3 is built from 16 residues. The V gene's germline CDR1 is SQVTM and CDR2 ANQGSEA. In nucleotides, the CDR3 is TGCAGCGTTGAAGACGAAGGACTAGCGGAGGGGAATGAGCAGTTCTTC. Its translation is CSVEDEGLAEGNEQFF.

The rearrangement links TRBV30 to TRBJ1-3, with 8 positions matching TRBD1. This CDR3 is built from 15 residues. CDR1 and CDR2 from the germline V gene are GTSNPN and SVGIG (reference sequence). Unmatched junction bases numbered 11, after V lost 6 bases and J lost 4 bases. In DNA form, the CDR3 reads TGTGCCTGCCCACGTCAACAGGGGGTCGGAAACACCATATATTTT. This gives the protein CACPRQQGVGNTIYF.

The V and J genes are TRBV5-1 and TRBJ2-5; 7 bases match TRBD2. J lost 3 bases, V lost 2 bases, and 10 bases had no gene match. Germline V gene lookup returns CDR1 SGHRS and CDR2 YFSETQ. The CDR3 sequence is 16 residues long. CDR3: CASSFDGAGLKETQYF. CDR3 DNA sequence: TGCGCCAGCAGCTTTGATGGAGCGGGACTTAAAGAGACCCAGTACTTC.

The V and J genes are TRBV11-2 and TRBJ2-7, with 9 bases matching TRBD1. This CDR3 has 14 residues. Germline-derived CDR1 and CDR2 are SGHAT and FQNNGV. Trimming removed 7 bases from V and 1 base from J; junction bases left unmatched: 5. CDR3 loop: CASTRDRASYEQYF. The CDR3 DNA reads TGTGCCAGCACCCGGGACAGGGCTTCCTACGAGCAGTACTTC.